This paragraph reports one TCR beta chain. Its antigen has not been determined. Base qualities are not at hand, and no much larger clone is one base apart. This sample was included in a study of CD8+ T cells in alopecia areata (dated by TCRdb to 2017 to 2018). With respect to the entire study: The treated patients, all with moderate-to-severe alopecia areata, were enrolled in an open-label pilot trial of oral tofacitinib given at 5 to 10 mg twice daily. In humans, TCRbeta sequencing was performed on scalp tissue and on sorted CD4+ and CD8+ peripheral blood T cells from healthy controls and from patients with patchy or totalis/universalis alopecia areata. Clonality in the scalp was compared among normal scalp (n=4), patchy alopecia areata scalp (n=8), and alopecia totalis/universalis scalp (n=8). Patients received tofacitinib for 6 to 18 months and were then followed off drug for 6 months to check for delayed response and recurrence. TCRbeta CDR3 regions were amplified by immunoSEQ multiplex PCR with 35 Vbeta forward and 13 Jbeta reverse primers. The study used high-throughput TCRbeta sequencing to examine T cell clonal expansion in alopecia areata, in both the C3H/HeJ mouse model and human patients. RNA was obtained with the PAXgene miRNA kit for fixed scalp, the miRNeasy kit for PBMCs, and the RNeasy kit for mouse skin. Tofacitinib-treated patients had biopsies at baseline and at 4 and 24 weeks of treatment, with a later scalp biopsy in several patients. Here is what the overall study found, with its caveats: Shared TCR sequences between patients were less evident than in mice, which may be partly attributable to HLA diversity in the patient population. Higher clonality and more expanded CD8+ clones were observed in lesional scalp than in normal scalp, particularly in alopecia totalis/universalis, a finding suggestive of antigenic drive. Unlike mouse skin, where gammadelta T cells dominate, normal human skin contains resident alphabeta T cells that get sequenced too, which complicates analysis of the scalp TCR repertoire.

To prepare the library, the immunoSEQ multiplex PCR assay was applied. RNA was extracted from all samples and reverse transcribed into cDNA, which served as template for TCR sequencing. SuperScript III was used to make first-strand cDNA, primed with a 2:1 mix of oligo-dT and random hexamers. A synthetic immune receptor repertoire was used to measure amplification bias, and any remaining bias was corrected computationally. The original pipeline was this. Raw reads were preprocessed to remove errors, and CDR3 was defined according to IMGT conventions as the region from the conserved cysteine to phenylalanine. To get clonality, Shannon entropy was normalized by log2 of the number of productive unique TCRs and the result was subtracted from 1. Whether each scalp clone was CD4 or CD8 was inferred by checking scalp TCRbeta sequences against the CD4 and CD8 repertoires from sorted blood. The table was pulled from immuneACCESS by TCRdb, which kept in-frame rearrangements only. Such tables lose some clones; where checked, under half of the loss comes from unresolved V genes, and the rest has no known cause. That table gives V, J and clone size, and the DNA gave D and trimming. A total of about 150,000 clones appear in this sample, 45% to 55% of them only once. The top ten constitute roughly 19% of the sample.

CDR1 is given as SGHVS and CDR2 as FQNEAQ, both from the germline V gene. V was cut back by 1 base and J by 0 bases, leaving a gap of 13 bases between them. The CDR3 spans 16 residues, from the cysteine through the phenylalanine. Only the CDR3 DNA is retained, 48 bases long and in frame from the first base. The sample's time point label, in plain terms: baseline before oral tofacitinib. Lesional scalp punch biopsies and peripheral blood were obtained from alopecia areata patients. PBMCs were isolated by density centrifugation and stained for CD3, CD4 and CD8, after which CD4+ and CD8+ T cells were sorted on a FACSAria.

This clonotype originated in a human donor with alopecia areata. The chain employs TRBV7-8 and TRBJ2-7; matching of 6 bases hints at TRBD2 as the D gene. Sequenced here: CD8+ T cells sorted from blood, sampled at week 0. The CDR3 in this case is CASSLVGRGHSYEQYF. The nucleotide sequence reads TGTGCCAGCAGCTTAGTGGGGCGGGGCCACTCCTACGAGCAGTACTTC.